Shown below are 27 T cell receptor beta chains from a single sample sequenced in a study of regulatory T cells in long-lasting Graves disease. Described time point: persistent/refractory GD, antithyroid drugs over 5 years with positive TRAb. Extracted PBMC RNA gave rise to the TCR library. Sequencing libraries for TCR beta were prepared with iRepertoire HTBI primers and Arm-PCR of CDR3 regions. TCRdb reprocessed the multiplex PCR reads via MiXCR and lists one record per CDR3 protein. Counted here are about 660,000 distinct CDR3 sequences, 30% occurring once; the ten biggest clones make up about two fifths. The material sequenced was peripheral blood mononuclear cells (PBMCs), taken when the disease was refractory, from a patient treated with antithyroid drugs. These receptor sequences come from a female donor with Graves disease.

This sequence joins TRBV9 and TRBJ2-7; TRBD2 is a possible D gene (6 bases). The CDR3 length is 15 residues. V was clipped by 0 bases and J by 4 bases, with 14 bases between them. The germline V gene has CDR1 SGDLS and CDR2 YYNGEE. The CDR3 loop is CASSVGSSEIYEQYF. The CDR3 bases are TGTGCCAGCAGCGTAGGTTCTAGCGAGATATACGAGCAGTACTTC.

The chain couples TRBV29-1 to TRBJ1-2, with TRBD1 identical over 7 bases. CDR3 length equals 12 residues. V lost 6 bases, J lost 5 bases, and 6 bases stayed unmatched. Germline assignment: CDR1 SQVTM and CDR2 ANQGSEA. Here the CDR3 reads CSVKDRAYGYTF. Here the CDR3 DNA reads TGCAGCGTCAAAGACAGGGCTTATGGCTACACCTTC.

This clonotype has ten or more counts. The chain couples TRBV11-1 to TRBJ1-4; D gene ambiguous. This CDR3 comprises 12 residues. Trimming removed 3 bases at V and 7 bases at J, with 6 bases between. The germline CDR1 and CDR2 sequences are SGHAT and FQDESV (reference sequence). Here the CDR3 DNA reads TGTGCCAGCAGCTTCGTCGGTGAAAAACTGTTTTTT. Translating gives CASSFVGEKLFF.

The rearrangement links TRBV30 to TRBJ1-3; D ambiguous. CDR3 size: 12 residues. The germline V and J ends were trimmed by 1 base and 9 bases, with 10 bases remaining between them. CDR1 GTSNPN and CDR2 SVGIG come from the germline V gene (reference sequence). The CDR3 bases are TGTGCCTGGAGTGGACCGCCCGGCACCATATATTTT. It translates to CAWSGPPGTIYF.

This clonotype was observed a few times. The V call is TRBV3-1, the J call TRBJ2-5, with 11 bases identical to TRBD2. Germline trimming cut 1 base from V and 5 bases from J; bases unmatched to any gene: 3. The CDR3 is made up of 15 amino acids. Germline V CDR1 and CDR2: LGHDT, YNNKEL (reference sequence). In nucleotides, the CDR3 is TGTGCCAGCAGCCAAGTAGCGGGAGGGCCGGAGACCCAGTACTTC. Protein product: CASSQVAGGPETQYF.

The chain joins TRBV29-1 to TRBJ1-1; 11 bases align to TRBD1. This CDR3 region has 13 residues. V dropped 6 bases and J dropped 6; count of bases not matched to a gene: 6. CDR1 is SQVTM, CDR2 ANQGSEA, per germline. The CDR3: CSVRGQGDSEAFF. The DNA for the CDR3 is TGCAGCGTAAGGGGACAGGGGGATTCTGAAGCTTTCTTT.

This clonotype was seen more than once but under ten times. The V call is TRBV7-9, the J call TRBJ1-6; D unclear. With 5 bases removed from V and 0 bases from J, the gap between germline ends came to 14 bases. Germline V gives CDR1 SEHNR, CDR2 FQNEAQ (reference sequence). The CDR3 has 17 amino acids. In DNA, the CDR3 is TGTGCCAGCAGCCAGGACGTCGGATTCTCCTATAATTCACCCCTCCACTTT. It codes for CASSQDVGFSYNSPLHF.

For the CDR3, the DNA is TGCAGTGCTAGACACCCAGGGGTAGACATTCAGTACTTC. Translation gives CSARHPGVDIQYF. The chain couples TRBV20-1 to TRBJ2-4; D might be TRBD1 (6 bases). This CDR3 has 13 residues. Germline CDR1 reads DFQATT; CDR2 reads SNEGSKA (reference sequence). Deletions cut 2 bases from V and 8 bases from J, with 13 bases between.

The chain has TRBV5-6 and TRBJ1-2; maybe TRBD1 (5 bases). The germline gives CDR1 SGHDT, CDR2 YYEEEE. The CDR3 loop spans 14 amino acids. Deletions cut 4 bases from V and 2 bases from J, with 12 bases between. CDR3 loop: CASSPVGQNYGYTF. CDR3 DNA: TGTGCCAGCAGCCCTGTGGGGCAGAACTATGGCTACACCTTC. Variable domain in full (rest from reference TRBV5-6 and TRBJ1-2): DAGVTQSPTHLIKTRGQQVTLRCSPKSGHDTVSWYQQALGQGPQFIFQYYEEEERQRGNFPDRFSGHQFPNYSSELNVNALLLGDSALYLCASSPVGQNYGYTFGSGTRLTVV.

V gene TRBV5-1 combines with J gene TRBJ1-5, with a weak D call TRBD1 (5 bases). The V and J ends lost 4 bases and 4 bases respectively, with 9 bases between them. The CDR3 totals 13 residues. Germline V gene sequence: CDR1 SGHRS, CDR2 YFSETQ. The CDR3 DNA follows: TGCGCCAGCAGCCGACAGCCTAATCAGCCCCAGCATTTT. Translated, it gives CASSRQPNQPQHF.

This clonotype was recorded at least ten times. The chain links TRBV2 to TRBJ1-1, with D possibly matching TRBD1 (6 bases). Trimming took 3 bases from V and 0 from J, leaving 11 bases between them. Germline-derived CDR1 and CDR2 are SNHLY and FYNNEI. This CDR3 has 15 amino acids. The CDR3 DNA reads TGTGCCAGCAGTGATTGGGACATCATGAACACTGAAGCTTTCTTT. Amino acids: CASSDWDIMNTEAFF.

CDR3 coding DNA: TGCAGTGCCTCAAAGTCCTCTGGAAACACCATATATTTT. This translates into CSASKSSGNTIYF. The chain carries TRBV20-1 and TRBJ1-3; D is ambiguous. Deletions cut 6 bases from V and 0 bases from J, with 9 bases between. Per the germline V gene, CDR1 is DFQATT and CDR2 is SNEGSKA (reference sequence). This CDR3 comprises 13 residues.

V gene TRBV5-6 combines with J gene TRBJ2-2; D may be TRBD2 (6 bases). Trimming stripped 2 bases from V and 7 bases from J, with 9 bases between. Germline V gives CDR1 SGHDT, CDR2 YYEEEE. The CDR3 contains 13 residues. The CDR3 sequence is CASSFMGGGELFF. The CDR3 DNA sequence: TGTGCCAGCAGCTTTATGGGAGGCGGGGAGCTGTTTTTT.

This clonotype was seen more than once but under ten times. A junction end diverges from the germline sequence, so it may reflect a read error. This rearrangement joins TRBV29-1 to TRBJ1-2, with D unresolved. Germline CDR1 SQVTM, CDR2 ANQGSEA. The CDR3 extends over 16 amino acids. This chain's CDR3 is CSAEDLERAWGYGYTF. DNA for the CDR3: TGCAGCGCTGAAGATTTAGAGAGGGCCTGGGGCTATGGCTACACCTTC.

This clonotype has only a few counts. The CDR3 carries no conserved terminal phenylalanine or tryptophan, so it likely arises from a read error. V gene TRBV3-1 combines with J gene TRBJ2-5; D is perhaps TRBD1 or TRBD2 (5 bases each). The germline V gene encodes CDR1 LGHDT and CDR2 YNNKEL (reference sequence). V was clipped by 2 bases and J by 9 bases, with 13 bases between them. The CDR3 contains 13 residues. The CDR3 DNA follows: TGTGCCAGCAGCCAACAGATTCAGGGAGCCCAGTACCTC. It codes for CASSQQIQGAQYL.

This clonotype was seen at least ten times. The chain carries TRBV28 and TRBJ1-1, with TRBD1 as a possible D gene (6 bases). This CDR3 is 14 amino acids long. Deletions cut 8 bases from V and 5 bases from J, with 18 bases between. The germline gives CDR1 MDHEN, CDR2 SYDVKM. The CDR3 DNA follows: TGTGCCAGCGTCCTACAGGGTCGGGTAACTGAAGCTTTCTTT. It encodes CASVLQGRVTEAFF. The variable domain in full, with the rest retrieved from reference TRBV28 and TRBJ1-1, is DVKVTQSSRYLVKRTGEKVFLECVQDMDHENMFWYRQDPGLGLRLIYFSYDVKMKEKGDIPEGYSVSREKKERFSLILESASTNQTSMYLCASVLQGRVTEAFFGQGTRLTVV.

The chain links TRBV10-3 to TRBJ2-4, with D perhaps assigned TRBD1 or TRBD2 (6 bases each). CDR1 is ENHRY, CDR2 SYGVKD, per germline. The CDR3 contains 17 residues. V was trimmed by 0 bases and J by 13 bases, leaving 25 bases between them. CDR3 sequence reads: CAISESVSGGGSLGQYF. CDR3 DNA: TGTGCCATCAGTGAGTCGGTTTCCGGAGGGGGTAGTCTGGGCCAGTACTTC.

This clonotype showed up just a few times. J is TRBJ1-5 and V is TRBV28, with TRBD1 identical over 8 bases. The CDR3 is 15 residues long. Germline V gives CDR1 MDHEN, CDR2 SYDVKM. V shed 5 bases and J 5 bases; nucleotides not matched to a gene: 8. The CDR3 DNA follows: TGTGCCAGCAGTCAACCGGGGACAGGAGATCAGCCCCAGCATTTT. Translated: CASSQPGTGDQPQHF.

The genes are TRBV6-1 and TRBJ2-7, with 9 nucleotides matching TRBD1. Per germline, CDR1 MNHNS and CDR2 SASEGT. The junction had 7 bases not matched to a gene; V was cut back by 5 bases and J by 5 bases. The CDR3 loop spans 14 amino acids. CDR3 loop: CASSRTGEDHEQYF. In nucleotides, the CDR3 is TGTGCCAGCAGTCGGACAGGGGAGGACCACGAGCAGTACTTC.

The V call is TRBV20-1, the J call TRBJ2-7, with TRBD1 matching over 10 bases. Trimming took 0 bases from V and 5 from J; bases not matched to a gene: 7. The CDR3 covers 15 residues. Germline V gene sequence: CDR1 DFQATT, CDR2 SNEGSKA (reference sequence). The DNA of the CDR3 is TGCAGTGCTAGAGATCCTGGGACAGGGGACAACGAGCAGTACTTC. Its protein product is CSARDPGTGDNEQYF.

The chain joins TRBV9 to TRBJ2-2; D is unclear. CDR3 length: 16 amino acids. CDR1 is SGDLS and CDR2 is YYNGEE in the germline V gene. V lost 2 bases, J lost 4 bases, and 15 bases lay in between. CDR3 in amino acids: CASSVGTMTPTGELFF. The DNA of the CDR3 is TGTGCCAGCAGCGTCGGAACTATGACACCCACCGGGGAGCTGTTTTTT. The full variable domain, with the rest looked up from reference TRBV9 and TRBJ2-2, is DSGVTQTPKHLITATGQRVTLRCSPRSGDLSVYWYQQSLDQGLQFLIQYYNGEERAKGNILERFSAQQFPDLHSELNLSSLELGDSALYFCASSVGTMTPTGELFFGEGSRLTVL.

This clonotype turned up a few times. This chain connects TRBV20-1 to TRBJ1-5; D gene uncertain. The V end lost 1 base, the J end lost 2 bases, and 15 bases lay between the germline ends. Germline lookup yields CDR1 DFQATT and CDR2 SNEGSKA (reference sequence). This CDR3 has 16 residues. The CDR3 reads CSARGEGVPGNQPQHF. The CDR3 nucleotides are TGCAGTGCTAGAGGGGAGGGAGTCCCTGGCAATCAGCCCCAGCATTTT.

The chain uses TRBV6-2 or TRBV6-3 and TRBJ1-1; 7 nucleotides match TRBD1. V was pared by 6 bases and J by 6 bases, with 7 bases of the junction left unmatched. The CDR3 extends over 13 amino acids. CDR1 is MNHEY and CDR2 is SVGEGT in the germline V gene. This CDR3 reads CASSLTGHAEAFF. In nucleotides, the CDR3 is TGTGCCAGCAGCCTGACAGGGCACGCTGAAGCTTTCTTT.

This clonotype was observed at least ten times. The J gene is TRBJ1-5, the V gene TRBV2; 8 bases map to TRBD1. V lost 4 bases and J lost 7; bases outside the gene matches: 9. The CDR3 contains 15 residues. The germline V gene has CDR1 SNHLY and CDR2 FYNNEI. Here the CDR3 reads CASSGIGQGHQPQHF. Here the CDR3 DNA reads TGTGCCAGCAGTGGAATAGGACAGGGCCACCAGCCCCAGCATTTT.

The chain couples TRBV30 to TRBJ1-2; no reliable D call. V was pared by 0 bases and J by 6 bases, with 8 bases between. CDR1 is GTSNPN, CDR2 SVGIG, per germline (reference sequence). There are 12 residues in the CDR3. Here the CDR3 reads CAWSVTGNGYTF. CDR3 coding DNA: TGTGCCTGGAGTGTAACCGGGAATGGCTACACCTTC.

The chain has TRBV10-3 and TRBJ2-7, with D perhaps TRBD2 (6 bases). CDR3 length: 14 residues. The V end lost 8 bases, the J end lost 6 bases, and 20 bases lay between the germline ends. CDR1 is ENHRY, CDR2 SYGVKD, per germline. The chain's CDR3 is CAIQKLGGESEQYF. The CDR3 region has the DNA TGTGCCATCCAAAAACTGGGGGGAGAATCCGAGCAGTACTTC.

This clonotype was counted only a few times. The chain recombines TRBV5-1 with TRBJ2-5; 11 bases align to TRBD2. Trimming took 4 bases from V and 5 from J; bases not matched to a gene: 13. CDR1 is SGHRS, CDR2 YFSETQ, per germline. The CDR3 is made up of 17 amino acids. In DNA form, the CDR3 reads TGCGCCAGCAGCCCGGGGGGGCTAGCGGGAGGCCAGGAGACCCAGTACTTC. It yields the protein CASSPGGLAGGQETQYF.